One sample yielded the 10 T cell receptor beta chains listed below, sequenced in a study of T cells after yellow fever vaccination. TCRdb used MiXCR to reprocess the 5' RACE reads, holding one entry per CDR3 protein. The table lists about 340,000 distinct CDR3 sequences, approximately 9% of them singletons. Here the sequenced sample was PBMCs, taken on the day of the first yellow fever vaccination. Source of these receptors: a man between 18 and 29 years old who received the YFV17D yellow fever vaccine.

This clonotype has only a few counts. The V call is TRBV18, the J call TRBJ2-7, with D possibly matching TRBD2 (5 bases). The V gene's germline CDR1 is KGHSH and CDR2 LQKENI. CDR3 length: 12 residues. Trimming removed 6 bases at V and 7 bases at J, with 13 bases between. The CDR3 reads CASSPQEEEQYF. As DNA, the CDR3 is TGTGCCAGCTCCCCCCAGGAGGAGGAGCAGTACTTC.

This clonotype appeared many times. This chain uses TRBV7-6 with TRBJ2-1; 8 positions agree with TRBD1. V lost 5 bases, J lost 4 bases, and 7 bases stayed unmatched. CDR1 SGHVS and CDR2 FNYEAQ come from the germline V gene. The CDR3 is made up of 15 amino acids. CDR3 bases: TGTGCCAGCAGCCTCCGACAGGGGTTATACAATGAGCAGTTCTTC. Its translation: CASSLRQGLYNEQFF.

This clonotype has more than one count but fewer than ten. The V call is TRBV20-1, the J call TRBJ1-4, with D unclear. Germline V lookup: CDR1 DFQATT, CDR2 SNEGSKA (reference sequence). The CDR3 has 13 amino acids. Trimming took 8 bases from V and 1 from J, leaving 11 bases between them. CDR3: CSPWWLTNEKLFF. DNA for the CDR3: TGCAGTCCCTGGTGGTTAACTAATGAAAAACTGTTTTTT.

The chain combines TRBV7-9 with TRBJ1-2; D is undetermined. Germline V CDR1 and CDR2: SEHNR, FQNEAQ (reference sequence). The ends were cut back, 1 base at V and 2 bases at J, with 14 bases in the middle. The CDR3 extends over 16 amino acids. The CDR3 nucleotides read TGTGCCAGCAGCTTAGATGATGTTCGGCGGAACTATGGCTACACCTTC. Translation gives CASSLDDVRRNYGYTF. Using reference TRBV7-9 and TRBJ1-2 for the parts outside the CDR3, the full variable domain is DTGVSQNPRHKITKRGQNVTFRCDPISEHNRLYWYRQTLGQGPEFLTYFQNEAQLEKSRLLSDRFSAERPKGSFSTLEIQRTEQGDSAMYLCASSLDDVRRNYGYTFGSGTRLTVV.

This clonotype has just a few counts. V and J are TRBV11-1 and TRBJ2-1, with 12 bases aligning to TRBD2. Germline CDR1 and CDR2: SGHAT and FQDESV (reference sequence). V gave up 4 bases and J gave up 4 bases; unmatched junction bases: 5. This CDR3 has 16 amino acids. CDR3 loop: CASSSNLAGGYNEQFF. Here the CDR3 DNA reads TGTGCCAGCAGCTCGAACCTAGCGGGGGGGTACAATGAGCAGTTCTTC.

V and J are TRBV6-1 and TRBJ2-3; D uncertain. The CDR3 is 13 residues long. The V end lost 7 bases, the J end lost 2 bases, and 10 bases lay between the germline ends. Germline values: CDR1 MNHNS, CDR2 SASEGT. In DNA, the CDR3 is TGTGCCAGCAAGACCAGACCCACAGATACGCAGTATTTT. It is translated as CASKTRPTDTQYF.

This clonotype was observed many times. The rearrangement uses TRBV18 and TRBJ2-7; 11 nucleotides match TRBD2. Trimming cost V 6 bases and J 4 bases; bases outside gene matches: 8. Germline values: CDR1 KGHSH, CDR2 LQKENI. This CDR3 comprises 15 residues. CDR3 DNA sequence: TGTGCCAGCTCGTACACTAGCGGGGGACGGTACGAGCAGTACTTC. The encoded protein is CASSYTSGGRYEQYF.

CDR3 nucleotides: TGTGCCAGCACCCGCGGACCGAACACCGGGGAGCTGTTTTTT. Translated, it gives CASTRGPNTGELFF. V usage is TRBV6-2 or TRBV6-3 and J usage is TRBJ2-2; no clear D. V was cut by 7 bases and J by 0 bases, with 9 bases left in between. From germline, CDR1 is MNHEY and CDR2 SVGEGT. The CDR3 runs 14 residues.

This clonotype was picked up a small number of times. The chain has TRBV20-1 and TRBJ2-1, with 9 positions matching TRBD2. In germline, CDR1 is DFQATT, CDR2 SNEGSKA (reference sequence). This CDR3 spans 12 amino acids. V lost 8 bases, J lost 10 bases, and 9 bases stayed unmatched. This CDR3 reads CSSPSGAGEQFF. In DNA, the CDR3 is TGCAGTTCCCCTAGCGGGGCGGGGGAGCAGTTCTTC.

This clonotype was counted a few times. V gene TRBV5-6 combines with J gene TRBJ2-1; TRBD1 matches at 7 bases. This CDR3 spans 13 amino acids. Germline-derived CDR1 and CDR2 are SGHDT and YYEEEE. J lost 8 bases, V lost 0 bases, and 2 bases had no gene match. The CDR3 spells CASSLGQGDEQFF. Written as DNA, the CDR3 is TGTGCCAGCAGCTTGGGACAGGGCGATGAGCAGTTCTTC.